The clone carrying this T cell receptor (beta chain) was observed a handful of times. The antigen remains unidentified. Germline lookup yields CDR1 MNHEY and CDR2 SVGAGI. The CDR3 length is 13 residues. The V end lost 6 bases, the J end lost 7 bases, and 15 bases lay between the germline ends. This record belongs to a study of T cell responses to AZD1222 COVID-19 vaccine. Points from the study as a whole: Elevations in Spike-specific TCR breadth and depth followed administration of two AZD1222 doses.

Measured with immunoSEQ multiplex PCR; TCRdb has only the in-frame clones, and not every one. The table has 90,000 to 110,000 clones, 82% seen once. The TCR sequence derives from an adult in good health. The rearrangement links TRBV6-5 to TRBJ1-2, with D unresolved. This material consisted of peripheral blood, taken on day 0 of AZD1222 vaccination. CDR3 region: CASSPLREGGYTF. The CDR3 DNA sequence: TGTGCCAGCAGCCCCCTCCGGGAGGGTGGCTACACCTTC.